The clone carrying this TCR beta chain occurred once. The data were taken from a study of OX40 agonist ivuxolimab in advanced cancers. Across the study: Ivuxolimab, an agonistic anti-OX40 (CD134) antibody, was given to patients. Recorded diagnoses for dose-escalation patients were hepatocellular carcinoma, melanoma, renal cell or head and neck cancer. Two patients with cutaneous melanoma and one with hepatocellular carcinoma, three in total, showed partial responses.

In germline, CDR1 is SQVTM, CDR2 ANQGSEA. The CDR3 has 13 amino acids. V was shortened by 4 bases and J by 7 bases, with 13 bases between the two germline ends. The method was immunoSEQ multiplex PCR; TCRdb's version includes in-frame clones alone and lacks a portion of them. The sample has some 70,000 clones, roughly nine tenths seen once. The TCR was taken from an adult with an advanced solid tumor such as melanoma, head and neck, liver or kidney cancer. This specimen consisted of CD4+ or CD8+ T cells sorted from blood, obtained in a trial of the OX40 agonist ivuxolimab. The chain joins TRBV29-1 to TRBJ1-4, with D hard to call. The CDR3: CSVVSGSIEKLFF. The CDR3 DNA reads as TGCAGCGTTGTATCGGGGTCTATTGAAAAACTGTTTTTT. The full variable domain, its missing parts supplied by reference TRBV29-1 and TRBJ1-4, is SAVISQKPSRDICQRGTSLTIQCQVDSQVTMMFWYRQQPGQSLTLIATANQGSEATYESGFVIDKFPISRPNLTFSTLTVSNMSPEDSSIYLCSVVSGSIEKLFFGSGTQLSVL.